These 17 T cell receptor beta chains were all obtained from the same sample, sequenced in a study of T cell repertoires in cytomegalovirus infection. MiXCR, run by TCRdb on the reads, gives a single entry per CDR3 protein. The sample yields about 740,000 distinct CDR3 sequences, less than 40% seen once. The specimen was PBMCs. The receptor set was obtained from a human donor in good health (CMV status not recorded). Some clones in this sample may be carry-over from other donors' samples.

The rearrangement links TRBV7-2 to TRBJ2-5; the D is unclear. V shed 0 bases and J shed 3 bases, with 5 bases lying between them. CDR3 length: 13 amino acids. Germline-derived CDR1 and CDR2 are SGHTA and FQGNSA. CDR3 region: CASSLARKETQYF. For the CDR3, the DNA is TGTGCCAGCAGCTTAGCTAGGAAAGAGACCCAGTACTTC.

This clonotype was seen just once. The rearrangement links TRBV20-1 to TRBJ2-4; 7 bases agree with TRBD2. Germline lookup yields CDR1 DFQATT and CDR2 SNEGSKA (reference sequence). V dropped 6 bases and J dropped 6; count of bases not matched to a gene: 14. The CDR3 loop spans 15 amino acids. In DNA, the CDR3 is TGCAGTGCCAGCGGGCCTCCCCCGGGGGGAAACATTCAGTACTTC. Translation gives CSASGPPPGGNIQYF.

A few counts support this clonotype. This chain uses TRBV6-1 with TRBJ2-5, with 8 bases identical to TRBD2. The germline V gene encodes CDR1 MNHNS and CDR2 SASEGT. Germline trimming cut 4 bases from V and 1 base from J; bases unmatched to any gene: 5. CDR3 length: 15 amino acids. The CDR3 loop reads CASSGGLVPQETQYF. CDR3 nucleotides: TGTGCCAGCAGTGGGGGACTAGTTCCCCAAGAGACCCAGTACTTC.

The chain has TRBV4-1 and TRBJ1-2; possibly TRBD1 for D (6 bases). This CDR3 has 15 amino acids. Germline CDR1 and CDR2: MGHRA and YSYEKL. V lost 0 bases and J lost 8, with 16 bases in between. CDR3 nucleotides: TGCGCCAGCAGCCAAGACGGCAGGGGACACATCGGCTACACCTTC. This sequence encodes CASSQDGRGHIGYTF.

This clonotype was observed at least ten times. The rearrangement links TRBV19 to TRBJ2-7; 7 positions agree with TRBD1. CDR3 length equals 12 residues. CDR1 LNHDA and CDR2 SQIVND come from the germline V gene (reference sequence). V shed 8 bases and J 2 bases; nucleotides not matched to a gene: 3. The CDR3 DNA reads TGTGCCAGTCGGGACAGCGCCTACGAGCAGTACTTC. As protein: CASRDSAYEQYF.

The genes are TRBV7-2 and TRBJ1-5, with 8 bases identical to TRBD1. Trimming at V came to 2 bases and at J to 9 bases, leaving 12 bases not matched to a gene. Germline values: CDR1 SGHTA, CDR2 FQGNSA. The CDR3 consists of 16 residues. This CDR3 is CASSLSGTGGIGPQHF. The CDR3 DNA reads TGTGCCAGCAGCTTATCCGGGACAGGTGGGATCGGGCCCCAGCATTTT.

The V and J genes are TRBV12-3 or TRBV12-4 and TRBJ2-3, with 10 nucleotides matching TRBD2. V trimming: 5 bases; J trimming: 5 bases; junction bases outside the gene matches: 13. The CDR3 has 17 amino acids. The CDR3 loop reads CASSPFTSGTRRDTQYF. DNA for the CDR3: TGTGCCAGCAGTCCGTTCACTAGCGGGACACGACGAGATACGCAGTATTTT.

In its sample, this clonotype was seen a few times. V gene TRBV5-5 combines with J gene TRBJ2-7, with TRBD1 matching 7 bases. There are 13 residues in the CDR3. The ends lost 6 bases at V and 0 bases at J; junction bases unmatched: 3. Per the germline V gene, CDR1 is SGHKS and CDR2 is YYEKEE (reference sequence). CDR3 sequence: CASNDRVSYEQYF. As DNA, the CDR3 is TGTGCCAGCAACGACAGGGTCTCCTACGAGCAGTACTTC.

The chain links TRBV7-2 to TRBJ1-5; D call uncertain. CDR3 length: 15 amino acids. The germline gives CDR1 SGHTA, CDR2 FQGNSA. V was trimmed by 5 bases and J by 3 bases, leaving 14 bases between them. CDR3 DNA: TGTGCCAGCAGCCTCGGAGGACGGATCAATCAGCCCCAGCATTTT. As protein: CASSLGGRINQPQHF. The complete variable domain, with remaining parts taken from reference TRBV7-2 and TRBJ1-5, reads GAGVSQSPSNKVTEKGKDVELRCDPISGHTALYWYRQSLGQGLEFLIYFQGNSAPDKSGLPSDRFSAERTGGSVSTLTIQRTQQEDSAVYLCASSLGGRINQPQHFGDGTRLSIL.

The table lists this clonotype with a few counts. This sequence joins TRBV28 and TRBJ1-4; 7 bases fit TRBD1. V was clipped by 6 bases and J by 8 bases; unmatched bases: 12. This CDR3 has 15 residues. Germline CDR1 is MDHEN and CDR2 is SYDVKM. DNA for the CDR3: TGTGCCAGCAGATCCCGACAGGGCGGCCAAGAAAAACTGTTTTTT. Residues: CASRSRQGGQEKLFF.

This clonotype showed up just a few times. The chain carries TRBV20-1 and TRBJ2-7; 13 bases agree with TRBD2. Germline assignment: CDR1 DFQATT and CDR2 SNEGSKA (reference sequence). V lost 1 base, J lost 5 bases, and 5 bases stayed unmatched. The CDR3 length is 15 residues. The CDR3 loop reads CSARVRTSGSNEQYF. CDR3 in DNA: TGCAGTGCTAGAGTCAGGACTAGCGGGAGCAACGAGCAGTACTTC.

The table lists this clonotype with a few counts. The gene calls are TRBV25-1 and TRBJ2-7; D is unresolved. Germline CDR1 reads MGHDK; CDR2 reads SYGVNS. Deletions cut 4 bases from V and 3 bases from J, with 7 bases between. The CDR3 is made up of 12 amino acids. CDR3 region: CASSGESYEQYF. CDR3 bases: TGTGCCAGCAGTGGAGAGAGCTACGAGCAGTACTTC.

This clonotype appeared a few times. The rearrangement uses TRBV29-1 and TRBJ2-5, with a possible D match to TRBD1 (5 bases). Germline loops: CDR1 SQVTM, CDR2 ANQGSEA. V lost 1 base and J lost 5, with 11 bases in between. The CDR3 consists of 13 residues. CDR3 in amino acids: CSVEATQGETQYF. CDR3 coding DNA: TGCAGCGTTGAAGCTACCCAGGGTGAGACCCAGTACTTC.

This clonotype appeared many times. The chain links TRBV10-3 to TRBJ1-4, with D perhaps matching TRBD1 (6 bases). The CDR3 runs 18 residues. Germline V gene lookup returns CDR1 ENHRY and CDR2 SYGVKD. Trimming took 5 bases from V and 3 from J, leaving 22 bases between them. This chain's CDR3 is CAISSVGEQGKANEKLFF. The CDR3 region has the DNA TGTGCCATCAGTTCAGTCGGTGAACAGGGAAAGGCTAATGAAAAACTGTTTTTT.

The sample holds a few counts of this clonotype. The V and J genes are TRBV2 and TRBJ2-7; 8 nucleotides align to TRBD1. From germline, CDR1 is SNHLY and CDR2 FYNNEI. This CDR3 comprises 12 residues. J gave up 3 bases and V 8 bases, and 3 bases lay outside the gene matches. The CDR3 reads CASGTGFYEQYF. The CDR3 nucleotides read TGTGCCAGCGGGACAGGATTCTACGAGCAGTACTTC.

This rearrangement joins TRBV19 to TRBJ1-2, with D tentatively TRBD1 (5 bases). The CDR3 consists of 15 residues. CDR1 and CDR2 (germline): LNHDA, SQIVND (reference sequence). Trimming removed 3 bases from V and 3 bases from J, with 14 bases in between. DNA for the CDR3: TGTGCCAGTAGTATGGGATTGGGACGAGACTATGGCTACACCTTC. This encodes CASSMGLGRDYGYTF. Drawing the rest from reference TRBV19 and TRBJ1-2, the complete variable domain is DGGITQSPKYLFRKEGQNVTLSCEQNLNHDAMYWYRQDPGQGLRLIYYSQIVNDFQKGDIAEGYSVSREKKESFPLTVTSAQKNPTAFYLCASSMGLGRDYGYTFGSGTRLTVV.

About this clonotype: Possible read error: a much larger clone is one base away. The V and J genes are TRBV7-8 and TRBJ2-7, with 9 nucleotides matching TRBD1. CDR1 and CDR2 from the germline V gene are SGHVS and FQNEAQ. The CDR3 covers 15 residues. For the CDR3, the DNA is TGTGCCAGCAGCCCCAGACAGGGGGGAACCTACGAGAAGTACTTC. This gives the protein CASSPRQGGTYEKYF.